This T cell receptor (beta chain) was documented in a study of T cell repertoires in cytomegalovirus infection. Findings of the study overall: CMV-specific TCR beta clonotypes restricted by HLA-C dominated the ex vivo response.

The CDR3 runs to 15 residues. Germline V lookup: CDR1 SGHKS, CDR2 YYEKEE (reference sequence). V trimming: 0 bases; J trimming: 8 bases; junction bases outside the gene matches: 6. This clonotype came up many times. Its specificity is unknown. TCRdb called the reads again in MiXCR, with one record for every CDR3 protein. Among under 150,000 distinct CDR3 sequences listed, about 10% were seen once. The sequencing input was PBMCs. This sequence was found in a human donor in good health (CMV status not recorded). Some clones in this sample may be carry-over from other donors' samples. The chain employs TRBV5-5 and TRBJ1-4, with 8 positions matching TRBD1. CDR3 in amino acids: CASSLASQGDEKLFF. The CDR3 coding sequence is TGTGCCAGCAGCTTGGCGTCACAGGGGGACGAAAAACTGTTTTTT.